This T cell receptor (beta chain) originates from a study of PD-1 blockade in classical Hodgkin lymphoma. Turning to the study itself: Nivolumab dosing for patients was 3 mg/kg, administered intravenously every 2 weeks.

Measured with immunoSEQ multiplex PCR; TCRdb has only the in-frame clones, and not every one. The sample has 84,000 or so clones; over 90% are singletons. Each of the patients experienced relapse following autologous stem cell transplantation, and their brentuximab vedotin exposure differed. Broader study findings: CD4+ TCR diversity, unlike CD8+, climbed significantly by C4D1. Newly diagnosed patients were reported to exhibit reduced baseline TCR diversity relative to healthy donors. Complete responders entered with baseline diversity on par with newly diagnosed patients, the results showed.

The CDR3 has 17 amino acids. The V segment lost 4 bases and the J segment 6 bases; nucleotides outside the gene matches: 14. Germline loops: CDR1 KGHSH, CDR2 LQKENI. A remark on this clone: Its target is not known.

The chain recombines TRBV18 with TRBJ1-1; 10 bases match TRBD1. The sequence was obtained from a human donor with classical Hodgkin lymphoma. The sequencing used peripheral blood mononuclear cells (PBMCs), collected before the second cycle of nivolumab. CDR3 sequence reads: CASSQKQPGQGTAEAFF. The CDR3 bases are TGTGCCAGCTCACAGAAACAACCGGGACAGGGGACGGCTGAAGCTTTCTTT.